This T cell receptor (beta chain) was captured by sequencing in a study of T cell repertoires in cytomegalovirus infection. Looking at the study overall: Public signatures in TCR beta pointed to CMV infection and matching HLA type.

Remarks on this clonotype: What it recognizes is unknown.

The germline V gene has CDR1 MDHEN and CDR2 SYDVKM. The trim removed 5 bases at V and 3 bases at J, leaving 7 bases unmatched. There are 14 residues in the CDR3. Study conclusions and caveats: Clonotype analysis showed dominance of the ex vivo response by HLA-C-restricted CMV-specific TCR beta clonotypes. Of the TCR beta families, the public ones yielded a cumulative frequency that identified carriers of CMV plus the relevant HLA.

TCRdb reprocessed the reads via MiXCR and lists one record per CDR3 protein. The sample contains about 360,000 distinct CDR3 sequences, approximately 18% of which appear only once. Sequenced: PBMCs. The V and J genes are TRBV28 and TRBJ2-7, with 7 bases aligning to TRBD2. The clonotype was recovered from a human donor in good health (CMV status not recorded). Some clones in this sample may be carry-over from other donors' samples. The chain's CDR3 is CASSRAGSNYEQYF. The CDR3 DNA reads TGTGCCAGCAGTCGAGCGGGGTCCAACTACGAGCAGTACTTC.